A single sample is the source of the 23 T cell receptor beta chains below, sequenced in a study of T cell responses to AZD1222 COVID-19 vaccine. This table comes from immunoSEQ multiplex PCR, and its TCRdb copy is limited to in-frame clones, with some not included. This sample has over 25,000 clones, with roughly 78% found just once. Specimen: peripheral blood, collected on day 0 of AZD1222 vaccination. Source of these receptors: an adult in good health.

This sequence joins TRBV7-7 and TRBJ2-5, with TRBD1 matching over 9 bases. V lost 5 bases, J lost 4 bases, and 11 bases stayed unmatched. The CDR3 consists of 16 residues. The V gene's germline CDR1 is SSHAT and CDR2 FNYEAQ (reference sequence). CDR3 DNA: TGTGCCAGCAGCACCTCCACAGGGGGCGCGGGAGAGACCCAGTACTTC. Residues: CASSTSTGGAGETQYF.

The CDR3 sequence: CASRPTGRNQPQHF. The CDR3 region has the DNA TGTGCCAGCAGACCTACAGGCCGCAATCAGCCCCAGCATTTT. The chain has TRBV6-2 or TRBV6-3 and TRBJ1-5, with D perhaps matching TRBD1 (5 bases). CDR1 MNHEY and CDR2 SVGEGT come from the germline V gene. The CDR3 runs 14 residues. Trimming shortened V by 6 bases and J by 2 bases, and 11 bases separated the two germline ends.

The chain carries TRBV5-6 and TRBJ1-2, with 9 bases identical to TRBD1. The CDR3 has 12 amino acids. Germline V gene lookup returns CDR1 SGHDT and CDR2 YYEEEE. Losses at the gene ends were 10 bases for V and 4 bases for J; bases not matched to a gene: 5. This CDR3 reads CAGGQGGYGYTF. CDR3 DNA: TGTGCCGGGGGACAGGGAGGCTATGGCTACACCTTC.

The chain is built from TRBV30 and TRBJ1-2, with D possibly TRBD1 on 6 matching bases. Per germline, CDR1 GTSNPN and CDR2 SVGIG (reference sequence). The CDR3 loop spans 13 amino acids. Deletions cut 4 bases from V and 7 bases from J, with 16 bases between. In DNA form, the CDR3 reads TGTGCCTGGAAGGGCCCAGGGGTCGGTGGCTACACCTTC. This encodes CAWKGPGVGGYTF.

The rearrangement links TRBV5-1 to TRBJ2-2, with D uncertain. Germline V gene lookup returns CDR1 SGHRS and CDR2 YFSETQ. Trimming left V 1 base short and J 3 bases short, with 7 bases between. The CDR3 consists of 14 residues. Written as DNA, the CDR3 is TGCGCCAGCAGCTTGTCTCAAGACACCGGGGAGCTGTTTTTT. This sequence encodes CASSLSQDTGELFF.

The chain combines TRBV29-1 with TRBJ1-6, with 10 bases that match TRBD1. Germline V CDR1 and CDR2: SQVTM, ANQGSEA. The CDR3 has 13 amino acids. The V segment lost 4 bases and the J segment 10 bases; nucleotides outside the gene matches: 4. The CDR3 loop reads CSVARDRGSPLHF. The CDR3 DNA reads TGCAGCGTTGCCCGGGACAGGGGATCACCCCTCCACTTT.

A single count supports this clone. V usage is TRBV27 and J usage is TRBJ1-2; D unclear. The CDR3 spans 15 residues. V shed 4 bases and J shed 6 bases, with 18 bases lying between them. Germline V gene sequence: CDR1 MNHEY, CDR2 SMNVEV (reference sequence). The CDR3 DNA is TGTGCCAGCAGTTCTTCCCGGGTCCTCCCGGATGGCTACACCTTC. Amino acids: CASSSSRVLPDGYTF.

This clone was seen a handful of times. V and J are TRBV5-6 and TRBJ1-2, with D unclear. Per germline, CDR1 SGHDT and CDR2 YYEEEE. Deletions cut 2 bases from V and 4 bases from J, with 9 bases between. The CDR3 is made up of 13 amino acids. Here the CDR3 DNA reads TGTGCCAGCAGCTTCCCGGGCGGCTATGGCTACACCTTC. It translates to CASSFPGGYGYTF.

For the CDR3, the DNA is TGTGCCAGCAGCTCCCAACGGTTCCCGCGAGCGGGGGGGCAGTACGAGCAGTACTTC. Translated: CASSSQRFPRAGGQYEQYF. The chain uses TRBV11-2 and TRBJ2-7; TRBD2 matches at 10 bases. V gave up 4 bases and J gave up 4 bases; unmatched junction bases: 19. The CDR3 is made up of 19 amino acids. Germline V gene data show CDR1 as SGHAT and CDR2 as FQNNGV.

By share, this clone counts as medium-sized (0.01 to 0.1%). The chain's CDR3 is CAWSVFRRQGSHEQYV. Here the CDR3 DNA reads TGTGCCTGGAGTGTTTTCAGGCGTCAGGGATCTCACGAGCAGTACGTC. The V and J genes are TRBV30 and TRBJ2-7, with a possible D match to TRBD1 (5 bases). Germline V gene lookup returns CDR1 GTSNPN and CDR2 SVGIG (reference sequence). Trimming cost V 0 bases and J 5 bases, with 20 bases left between them. The CDR3 is 16 residues long.

This clone was seen once. This chain uses TRBV12-3 or TRBV12-4 with TRBJ1-1, with D possibly matching TRBD1 (6 bases). Between the trimmed V and J ends, which lost 4 bases and 8 bases, there was a span of 14 bases. The CDR3 sequence is 13 residues long. The CDR3, as DNA: TGTGCCAGCAGTTGGGGGTTTCAGGGGGAAGCTTTCTTT. The encoded protein is CASSWGFQGEAFF.

The chain joins TRBV19 to TRBJ1-4; D is uncertain. V shed 6 bases and J shed 4 bases, with 12 bases lying between them. CDR1 is LNHDA and CDR2 is SQIVND in the germline V gene (reference sequence). The length of the CDR3 is 14 residues. CDR3 region: CASRSEAVNEKLFF. The DNA of the CDR3 is TGTGCCAGTAGGTCGGAGGCTGTTAATGAAAAACTGTTTTTT.

This clone was detected a few times. V usage is TRBV6-1 and J usage is TRBJ1-2, with 7 positions matching TRBD1. The V gene's germline CDR1 is MNHNS and CDR2 SASEGT. Trimming at V came to 3 bases and at J to 8 bases, leaving 9 bases not matched to a gene. There are 14 residues in the CDR3. The CDR3 loop reads CASSEYWDSRGYTF. In nucleotides, the CDR3 is TGTGCCAGCAGTGAGTATTGGGACAGCAGGGGCTACACCTTC.

The gene calls are TRBV14 and TRBJ2-7; unclear D gene. The V and J ends lost 2 bases and 1 base respectively, with 3 bases between them. The CDR3 loop spans 12 amino acids. Germline V gene sequence: CDR1 SGHDN, CDR2 FVKESK. The chain's CDR3 is CASSQQSYEQYF. The CDR3 DNA sequence: TGTGCCAGCAGCCAACAATCCTACGAGCAGTACTTC.

The chain recombines TRBV30 with TRBJ1-1; D is unclear. CDR1 GTSNPN and CDR2 SVGIG come from the germline V gene (reference sequence). Trimming removed 6 bases from V and 8 bases from J, with 16 bases in between. The CDR3 is made up of 12 amino acids. This CDR3 is CACWTRCLEAFF. The CDR3 DNA follows: TGTGCCTGCTGGACTCGATGTCTAGAAGCTTTCTTT.

The rearrangement joins TRBV5-1 to TRBJ2-2; TRBD2 is a possible D gene (6 bases). This CDR3 has 16 amino acids. Trimming removed 0 bases from V and 3 bases from J, with 12 bases in between. From germline, CDR1 is SGHRS and CDR2 YFSETQ. The CDR3 coding sequence is TGCGCCAGCAGCTTGGAGCCCGCGGGGTACACCGGGGAGCTGTTTTTT. It codes for CASSLEPAGYTGELFF. The variable domain in full, completed from reference TRBV5-1 and TRBJ2-2, reads KAGVTQTPRYLIKTRGQQVTLSCSPISGHRSVSWYQQTPGQGLQFLFEYFSETQRNKGNFPGRFSGRQFSNSRSEMNVSTLELGDSALYLCASSLEPAGYTGELFFGEGSRLTVL.

This clone has just a few counts. This chain joins TRBV5-6 and TRBJ1-1; maybe TRBD1 (6 bases). Germline lookup yields CDR1 SGHDT and CDR2 YYEEEE. This CDR3 contains 15 residues. Deletions cut 4 bases from V and 9 bases from J, with 22 bases between. Written as DNA, the CDR3 is TGTGCCAGCAGCAGAGAAAACCGGGACACAGAAAAAGCTTTCTTT. This translates into CASSRENRDTEKAFF. Full variable domain (missing parts from reference TRBV5-6 and TRBJ1-1): DAGVTQSPTHLIKTRGQQVTLRCSPKSGHDTVSWYQQALGQGPQFIFQYYEEEERQRGNFPDRFSGHQFPNYSSELNVNALLLGDSALYLCASSRENRDTEKAFFGQGTRLTVV.

This clone was counted once. This chain connects TRBV3-1 (or the pseudogene TRBV3-2) to TRBJ2-1, with a tentative D call TRBD1 (6 bases). With 4 bases removed from V and 4 bases from J, the gap between germline ends came to 14 bases. Germline lookup yields CDR1 LGHDT and CDR2 YNNKEL (reference sequence). The CDR3 runs to 15 residues. This CDR3 reads CASSPTRDTYNEQFF. In nucleotides, the CDR3 is TGTGCCAGCAGCCCAACTAGGGACACATACAATGAGCAGTTCTTC.

The chain couples TRBV7-2 to TRBJ2-2, with a possible D match to TRBD1 (5 bases). The V gene lost 2 bases and the J gene lost 6 bases, with 13 bases spanning the gap. CDR1 SGHTA and CDR2 FQGNSA come from the germline V gene. The length of the CDR3 is 15 residues. The CDR3 protein is CASSLSGQYAGELFF. In DNA, the CDR3 is TGTGCCAGCAGCTTATCAGGACAATACGCCGGGGAGCTGTTTTTT.

The chain links TRBV7-2 to TRBJ2-1; the match to TRBD2 covers 14 bases. This CDR3 spans 18 amino acids. Losses at the gene ends were 1 base for V and 7 bases for J; bases not matched to a gene: 9. Looked up from germline, CDR1 is SGHTA and CDR2 is FQGNSA. For the CDR3, the DNA is TGTGCCAGCAGCTTAGGGGCCGGGACTAGCGGGAGATTTAATGAGCAGTTCTTC. Its protein product is CASSLGAGTSGRFNEQFF. The whole variable domain, filled in from reference TRBV7-2 and TRBJ2-1, reads GAGVSQSPSNKVTEKGKDVELRCDPISGHTALYWYRQSLGQGLEFLIYFQGNSAPDKSGLPSDRFSAERTGGSVSTLTIQRTQQEDSAVYLCASSLGAGTSGRFNEQFFGPGTRLTVL.

V and J are TRBV7-2 and TRBJ2-3; 10 nucleotides align to TRBD2. V shed 2 bases and J 0 bases; nucleotides not matched to a gene: 5. This CDR3 has 17 amino acids. CDR1 SGHTA and CDR2 FQGNSA come from the germline V gene. DNA of the CDR3: TGTGCCAGCAGCTTAAGGCTAGCGGGAGCTAGCACAGATACGCAGTATTTT. It translates to CASSLRLAGASTDTQYF.

This clone was counted only a few times. V is TRBV5-1 and J is TRBJ2-7; D possibly corresponds to TRBD1 (6 bases). Germline CDR1 reads SGHRS; CDR2 reads YFSETQ. Trimming took 4 bases from V and 2 from J, leaving 16 bases between them. CDR3 length equals 15 residues. CDR3 coding DNA: TGCGCCAGCAGCCAACTACAGGGATCGCCCTACGAGCAGTACTTC. This sequence encodes CASSQLQGSPYEQYF.

V and J are TRBV3-1 (or the pseudogene TRBV3-2) and TRBJ2-7; maybe TRBD2 (6 bases). V lost 4 bases to trimming and J lost 4 bases, with 8 bases between them. The CDR3 consists of 12 residues. CDR1 and CDR2 from the germline V gene are LGHDT and YNNKEL (reference sequence). The DNA for the CDR3 is TGTGCCAGCAGCCCTAGCGCGTACGAGCAGTACTTC. Protein sequence: CASSPSAYEQYF.